What follows are 30 T cell receptor beta chains derived from one specimen sequenced in a study of blood T cell repertoires in COVID-19. Sequencing was performed with immunoSEQ multiplex PCR; in TCRdb, only in-frame clones are kept and a portion is missing. This sample has around 100,000 clones, with about four fifths found just once. The sample was peripheral blood. All receptors come from a man in his 60s with acute or convalescent COVID-19.

This rearrangement joins TRBV27 to TRBJ2-2; D remains unclear. The CDR3 has 19 residues. Trimming pared 1 base from V and 0 bases from J, leaving 18 bases between. Germline V lookup: CDR1 MNHEY, CDR2 SMNVEV (reference sequence). CDR3 amino acids: CASSLFEYSVKANTGELFF. CDR3 DNA: TGTGCCAGCAGTTTATTTGAATATTCGGTAAAAGCGAACACCGGGGAGCTGTTTTTT.

This sequence joins TRBV3-1 (or the pseudogene TRBV3-2) and TRBJ1-6, with 8 bases fitting TRBD1. V shed 3 bases and J 0 bases; nucleotides not matched to a gene: 4. The CDR3 has 17 residues. From germline, CDR1 is LGHDT and CDR2 YNNKEL (reference sequence). The DNA for the CDR3 is TGTGCCAGCAGCCAGAGACAGGGGAGCTCCTATAATTCACCCCTCCACTTT. This sequence encodes CASSQRQGSSYNSPLHF.

The V gene is TRBV7-3, the J gene TRBJ2-2; 7 bases align to TRBD1. In germline, CDR1 is SGHTA, CDR2 FQGTGA. This CDR3 spans 15 amino acids. V lost 4 bases to trimming and J lost 1 base; unmatched junction nucleotides: 3. The CDR3 DNA sequence: TGTGCCAGCAGCTCCGGGACAGTGAACACCGGGGAGCTGTTTTTT. It yields the protein CASSSGTVNTGELFF.

Here the CDR3 DNA reads TGTGCCAGCAGTCGGACAGGGACAGTGGGGGAGACCCAGTACTTC. Amino acid sequence: CASSRTGTVGETQYF. This chain connects TRBV28 to TRBJ2-5; 8 nucleotides align to TRBD1. CDR1 is MDHEN, CDR2 SYDVKM, per germline. The V gene end was trimmed by 5 bases and the J gene end by 5 bases; junction bases not matched to a gene: 10. The CDR3 runs 15 residues.

The chain joins TRBV27 to TRBJ1-5, with TRBD1 identical over 9 bases. Germline assignment: CDR1 MNHEY and CDR2 SMNVEV (reference sequence). V gave up 5 bases and J gave up 4 bases; unmatched junction bases: 3. This CDR3 is built from 14 residues. Written as DNA, the CDR3 is TGTGCCAGCAGTACCGGGACAGGGAATCAGCCCCAGCATTTT. Its protein is CASSTGTGNQPQHF.

V usage is TRBV15 and J usage is TRBJ1-2; D unresolved. Germline V CDR1 and CDR2: LNHNV, YYDKDF (reference sequence). V was trimmed by 3 bases and J by 2 bases, leaving 4 bases between them. The length of the CDR3 is 12 residues. CDR3 nucleotide sequence: TGTGCCACCAGCAGGGAGAACTATGGCTACACCTTC. Its protein product is CATSRENYGYTF.

The chain uses TRBV4-1 and TRBJ2-2; D is perhaps TRBD2 (5 bases). The CDR3 runs 17 residues. From germline, CDR1 is MGHRA and CDR2 YSYEKL. V was shortened by 0 bases and J by 3 bases, with 14 bases between the two germline ends. CDR3 nucleotide sequence: TGCGCCAGCAGCCAAGAGTGGGAGTTTCATTACACCGGGGAGCTGTTTTTT. It is translated as CASSQEWEFHYTGELFF.

The gene calls are TRBV4-3 and TRBJ2-7, with D possibly being TRBD2 (5 bases). Germline V lookup: CDR1 LGHNA, CDR2 YSLEER. The CDR3 loop spans 15 amino acids. The V end was cut by 4 bases, the J end by 0 bases, with 13 bases between. DNA of the CDR3: TGCGCCAGCAGCCGTCAACCGGGGAGCTCCTACGAGCAGTACTTC. Its translation: CASSRQPGSSYEQYF.

The chain couples TRBV7-8 to TRBJ2-7; tentative D call: TRBD1 (6 bases). The germline V gene encodes CDR1 SGHVS and CDR2 FQNEAQ. This CDR3 contains 15 residues. V was cut by 2 bases and J by 4 bases, with 15 bases left in between. In nucleotides, the CDR3 is TGTGCCAGCAGCTTACAGGGGCTCTCGGGGTACGAGCAGTACTTC. As protein: CASSLQGLSGYEQYF.

Here the CDR3 reads CASRFRDREAFF. For the CDR3, the DNA is TGTGCCAGCAGGTTCCGGGACAGGGAAGCTTTCTTT. The chain employs TRBV12-3 or TRBV12-4 and TRBJ1-1; 8 bases match TRBD1. V dropped 6 bases and J dropped 8; count of bases not matched to a gene: 5. The CDR3 has 12 amino acids.

The chain has TRBV18 and TRBJ1-2; tentative D call: TRBD1 (6 bases). CDR1 and CDR2 from the germline V gene are KGHSH and LQKENI. Trimming took off 0 bases at V and 3 bases at J, with 17 bases between the two ends. This CDR3 contains 17 residues. CDR3 in DNA: TGTGCCAGCTCACCACCTTATTCTAGACAGGCGCACTATGGCTACACCTTC. Translated: CASSPPYSRQAHYGYTF.

As concerns this clone: The sample contains more than one DNA sequence encoding this CDR3. The CDR3 nucleotides are TGTGCCAGCAGTGGGGGACAGGGTGGGTATGGCTACACCTTC. Its protein is CASSGGQGGYGYTF. The rearrangement links TRBV2 to TRBJ1-2, with 9 bases fitting TRBD1. The V gene end was trimmed by 4 bases and the J gene end by 5 bases; junction bases not matched to a gene: 5. CDR1 is SNHLY and CDR2 is FYNNEI in the germline V gene. This CDR3 is 14 amino acids long. Looking up the rest from reference TRBV2 and TRBJ1-2 gives the full variable domain: EPEVTQTPSHQVTQMGQEVILRCVPISNHLYFYWYRQILGQKVEFLVSFYNNEISEKSEIFDDQFSVERPDGSNFTLKIRSTKLEDSAMYFCASSGGQGGYGYTFGSGTRLTVV.

The chain links TRBV19 to TRBJ1-1; 8 positions match TRBD1. The CDR3 contains 15 residues. Germline trimming cut 3 bases from V and 2 bases from J; bases unmatched to any gene: 5. CDR1 and CDR2 from the germline V gene are LNHDA and SQIVND (reference sequence). CDR3: CASSIPGTGNTEAFF. CDR3 DNA sequence: TGTGCCAGTAGTATCCCCGGGACAGGTAACACTGAAGCTTTCTTT.

This CDR3 reads CASSLGQVPSYNEQFF. DNA for the CDR3: TGTGCCAGCAGCTTAGGACAGGTTCCATCCTACAATGAGCAGTTCTTC. V usage is TRBV11-2 and J usage is TRBJ2-1; the D gene is possibly TRBD1 (6 bases). Germline V lookup: CDR1 SGHAT, CDR2 FQNNGV. Trimming removed 1 base from V and 1 base from J, with 11 bases in between. The CDR3 is made up of 16 amino acids.

The V and J genes are TRBV11-2 and TRBJ2-3; D perhaps matches TRBD1 (6 bases). Germline V gene data show CDR1 as SGHAT and CDR2 as FQNNGV. Trimming removed 3 bases at V and 3 bases at J, with 7 bases between. CDR3 length: 13 residues. The DNA of the CDR3 is TGTGCCAGCAGCTTTACAGGGACAGATACGCAGTATTTT. This sequence encodes CASSFTGTDTQYF.

This chain links TRBV7-6 with TRBJ2-4, with 7 nucleotides matching TRBD1. The ends lost 5 bases at V and 7 bases at J; junction bases unmatched: 8. CDR3 size: 14 residues. The germline V gene has CDR1 SGHVS and CDR2 FNYEAQ. The CDR3 DNA sequence: TGTGCCAGCAGCGGCGACAGGGTGGGGAACATTCAGTACTTC. Its protein product is CASSGDRVGNIQYF.

CDR3 nucleotide sequence: TGTGCCAGCAGTTTGACAGGGACGCGCCAGCCCCAGCATTTT. It yields the protein CASSLTGTRQPQHF. The V and J genes are TRBV27 and TRBJ1-5; 7 nucleotides agree with TRBD1. The CDR3 totals 14 residues. The trim removed 3 bases at V and 7 bases at J, leaving 6 bases unmatched. Germline values: CDR1 MNHEY, CDR2 SMNVEV (reference sequence).

The CDR3 reads CASSPLYGQGYNEQFF. CDR3 DNA: TGTGCCAGCAGCCCCCTCTACGGACAGGGGTACAATGAGCAGTTCTTC. The rearrangement uses TRBV7-3 and TRBJ2-1, with 9 bases that match TRBD1. Germline CDR1 is SGHTA and CDR2 is FQGTGA. V lost 5 bases to trimming and J lost 4 bases; unmatched junction nucleotides: 9. The CDR3 contains 16 residues.

This clone was recorded a few times. The chain is built from TRBV5-1 and TRBJ2-5; TRBD2 matches at 9 bases. Trimming removed 5 bases from V and 4 bases from J; junction bases left unmatched: 6. This CDR3 has 14 amino acids. The germline V gene encodes CDR1 SGHRS and CDR2 YFSETQ. This CDR3 reads CASRAAGGGETQYF. CDR3 DNA: TGCGCCAGCAGGGCAGCGGGGGGCGGAGAGACCCAGTACTTC.

The chain recombines TRBV11-2 with TRBJ2-3; 11 nucleotides line up with TRBD2. Unmatched junction bases numbered 7, after V lost 2 bases and J lost 0 bases. CDR1 and CDR2 (germline): SGHAT, FQNNGV. The CDR3 spans 18 residues. The DNA of the CDR3 is TGTGCCAGCAGCTTAATAGCGGGGGGGCCCCCTAGCACAGATACGCAGTATTTT. It is translated as CASSLIAGGPPSTDTQYF.

J is TRBJ2-7 and V is TRBV2, with 7 bases that match TRBD1. Trimming removed 2 bases from V and 6 bases from J; junction bases left unmatched: 10. Germline lookup yields CDR1 SNHLY and CDR2 FYNNEI. The CDR3 is made up of 15 amino acids. The CDR3 region has the DNA TGTGCCAGCAGTGAAAAAAACAGGGGATACGGCGAGCAGTACTTC. This sequence encodes CASSEKNRGYGEQYF.

The chain uses TRBV15 and TRBJ2-1; 15 bases align to TRBD2. The CDR3 length is 16 residues. The V gene end was trimmed by 0 bases and the J gene end by 10 bases; junction bases not matched to a gene: 4. The germline gives CDR1 LNHNV, CDR2 YYDKDF (reference sequence). The CDR3 sequence: CATSRDRGTSGREQFF. As DNA, the CDR3 is TGTGCCACCAGCAGAGATCGAGGGACTAGCGGGAGGGAGCAGTTCTTC.

This clone was seen once. The chain combines TRBV3-1 (or the pseudogene TRBV3-2) with TRBJ1-3; the D is unclear. Germline CDR1 reads LGHDT; CDR2 reads YNNKEL (reference sequence). Trimming cost V 4 bases and J 0 bases, with 16 bases left between them. The CDR3 is made up of 17 amino acids. CDR3 DNA: TGTGCCAGCAGCCGTACTACAGCGGGCCTCTCTGGAAACACCATATATTTT. Its translation is CASSRTTAGLSGNTIYF.

This chain uses TRBV7-2 with TRBJ2-2, with 12 bases identical to TRBD2. Germline V gives CDR1 SGHTA, CDR2 FQGNSA. V lost 5 bases to trimming and J lost 8 bases; unmatched junction nucleotides: 9. The CDR3 is 16 amino acids. Here the CDR3 DNA reads TGTGCCAGCAGCCCCGGACTAGCGGGAAGGCAGGGGGAGCTGTTTTTT. Translated, it gives CASSPGLAGRQGELFF.

CDR3 region: CASSALRVNTEAFF. The CDR3, as DNA: TGTGCCAGCAGCGCGCTCAGGGTGAACACTGAAGCTTTCTTT. The V gene is TRBV5-5, the J gene TRBJ1-1, with D possibly matching TRBD1 (5 bases). The V end was cut by 4 bases, the J end by 0 bases, with 10 bases between. Germline V gene lookup returns CDR1 SGHKS and CDR2 YYEKEE (reference sequence). This CDR3 has 14 amino acids.

This sequence joins TRBV10-2 and TRBJ2-3; D gene uncertain. The CDR3 is 12 amino acids. Germline V gene sequence: CDR1 WSHSY, CDR2 SAAADI. The V gene lost 8 bases and the J gene lost 0 bases, with 6 bases spanning the gap. The CDR3 loop is CASFSSTDTQYF. The CDR3 coding sequence is TGCGCCAGCTTTTCGAGCACAGATACGCAGTATTTT.

The chain couples TRBV11-2 to TRBJ2-1, with D possibly being TRBD2 (7 bases). Germline CDR1 reads SGHAT; CDR2 reads FQNNGV. The V and J ends lost 1 base and 10 bases respectively, with 14 bases between them. The CDR3 spans 14 residues. The CDR3 here is CASSLGSGGREQFF. As DNA, the CDR3 is TGTGCCAGCAGCTTAGGATCGGGGGGCAGAGAGCAGTTCTTC. Full variable domain (outside the CDR3, taken from reference TRBV11-2 and TRBJ2-1): EAGVAQSPRYKIIEKRQSVAFWCNPISGHATLYWYQQILGQGPKLLIQFQNNGVVDDSQLPKDRFSAERLKGVDSTLKIQPAKLEDSAVYLCASSLGSGGREQFFGPGTRLTVL.

This chain links TRBV10-3 with TRBJ2-2; 7 bases map to TRBD1. CDR3 size: 15 residues. V trimming: 6 bases; J trimming: 3 bases; junction bases outside the gene matches: 7. CDR1 ENHRY and CDR2 SYGVKD come from the germline V gene. CDR3 region: CAISKDRTYTGELFF. The CDR3 bases are TGTGCCATCAGCAAGGACAGGACTTACACCGGGGAGCTGTTTTTT.

This clone was detected only once. The rearrangement joins TRBV5-1 to TRBJ1-1, with 7 bases matching TRBD1. After removal of 0 bases from V and 5 bases from J, the junction contained 4 bases not matched to a gene. This CDR3 has 14 amino acids. Germline V CDR1 and CDR2: SGHRS, YFSETQ. CDR3 loop: CASSLGQGETEAFF. The CDR3 nucleotides are TGCGCCAGCAGCTTGGGACAGGGAGAGACTGAAGCTTTCTTT.

V is TRBV27 and J is TRBJ2-1; D may be TRBD1 (6 bases). The CDR3 runs to 16 residues. V was clipped by 5 bases and J by 5 bases, with 19 bases between them. Looked up from germline, CDR1 is MNHEY and CDR2 is SMNVEV (reference sequence). In DNA, the CDR3 is TGTGCCAGCAGTCTTAGAGGGGGACCCATACACAATGAGCAGTTCTTC. This encodes CASSLRGGPIHNEQFF.